The rows below give T cell receptor beta chains drawn from one sample of a study of shared clonotypes between healthy human individuals. Clones were read by immunoSEQ multiplex PCR, and TCRdb kept only the in-frame ones, dropping some. The data contain 1,100,000 or so clones, approximately 80% of them seen just once; the ten biggest clones take up approximately 0.5%. The specimen was memory CD4+ T cells from PBMCs. Receptor source: a man younger than 35 in good health. Some clones in this sample may be carry-over from other donors' samples. The CDR3 runs from the conserved cysteine through the conserved F or W. D genes are given only for firm matches. A row's size may be missing; if present it is once, few, many or a size class.

NA | TRBJ1-5 | TRBV5-4 | NA | TGTGCCAGCAGCCTATACGGGACGGACTACAATCAGCCCCAGCATTTT | CASSLYGTDYNQPQHF
NA | TRBJ1-1 | TRBV5-1 | NA | TGCGCCAGCAGCTTGGAGACGGGTGAAGCTTTCTTT | CASSLETGEAFF
NA | TRBJ2-3 | TRBV5-4 | NA | TGTGCCAGCAGCTTTTCCAGCGGGCGGACCACAGATACGCAGTATTTT | CASSFSSGRTTDTQYF
TRBD2 | TRBJ2-5 | TRBV5-1 | NA | TGCGCCAGCAGTCGGGACGGGGGGTACCAAGAGACCCAGTACTTC | CASSRDGGYQETQYF
NA | TRBJ2-2 | TRBV5-8 | NA | TGTGCCAGCAGCTCGGCCAGGACCTACACCGGGGAGCTGTTTTTT | CASSSARTYTGELFF
NA | TRBJ1-5 | TRBV7-8 | NA | TGTGCCAGCAGCTCCGCCAGACGCTATAGCAATCAGCCCCAGCATTTT | CASSSARRYSNQPQHF
NA | TRBJ2-5 | TRBV28 | NA | TGTGCCAGCACCTTCCGGGGCCGCCGGGGTGAGACCCAGTACTTC | CASTFRGRRGETQYF
TRBD2 | TRBJ2-7 | TRBV18 | NA | TGTGCCAGCTCACCACAAGGACTAGCGGGAGGCGAGCAGTACTTC | CASSPQGLAGGEQYF
NA | TRBJ2-1 | TRBV7-9 | NA | TGTGCCAGCAGCTCACAGGGATATGAGCAGTTCTTC | CASSSQGYEQFF
NA | TRBJ1-5 | TRBV2 | few | TGTGCCAGCAGTGATTCTAGGCAGCCCCAGCATTTT | CASSDSRQPQHF
NA | TRBJ2-2 | TRBV11-2 | few | TGTGCCAGCAGCCCCCTCCAGGGGAAGGAGGGTTGGGGCACCGGGGAGCTGTTTTTT | CASSPLQGKEGWGTGELFF